These 18 T cell receptor beta chains share one sample of origin, sequenced in a study of cytomegalovirus exposure and HLA in healthy donors. The PCR was carried out with 60 Vbeta primers and 13 Jbeta primers. Assay used: immunoSEQ multiplex PCR; TCRdb lists only in-frame clones, some missing. Among some 83,000 clones listed, about 77% were seen once. Sequenced material: PBMCs. These receptor sequences come from a man aged 60-69 years in good health and CMV-seronegative.

CDR3 protein: CASSLGSVTEAFF. Written as DNA, the CDR3 is TGCGCCAGCAGCTTGGGAAGCGTGACTGAAGCTTTCTTT. V usage is TRBV5-1 and J usage is TRBJ1-1; D is unclear. CDR1 and CDR2 (germline): SGHRS, YFSETQ. The CDR3 is 13 residues long. V was clipped by 0 bases and J by 5 bases, with 8 bases between them. Full variable domain (missing parts from reference TRBV5-1 and TRBJ1-1): KAGVTQTPRYLIKTRGQQVTLSCSPISGHRSVSWYQQTPGQGLQFLFEYFSETQRNKGNFPGRFSGRQFSNSRSEMNVSTLELGDSALYLCASSLGSVTEAFFGQGTRLTVV.

In this sample, this clone turned up once. The chain employs TRBV7-9 and TRBJ1-6, with 7 nucleotides matching TRBD1. J was trimmed by 10 bases and V by 1 base; bases with no gene match: 7. The length of the CDR3 is 15 residues. Germline V CDR1 and CDR2: SEHNR, FQNEAQ (reference sequence). The CDR3 region is CASSLGDRERSPLHF. CDR3 DNA: TGTGCCAGCAGCTTAGGAGACAGGGAACGATCACCCCTCCACTTT.

This chain links TRBV9 with TRBJ1-2; D is uncertain. The CDR3 is 12 amino acids. V lost 6 bases, J lost 4 bases, and 10 bases lay in between. CDR1 and CDR2 (germline): SGDLS, YYNGEE. CDR3 nucleotides: TGTGCCAGCAAGGGAGAGGGCTATGGCTACACCTTC. Its protein is CASKGEGYGYTF.

This clone has a single count. The rearrangement uses TRBV27 and TRBJ1-1; TRBD1 is a possible D gene (6 bases). CDR1 and CDR2 (germline): MNHEY, SMNVEV (reference sequence). V was trimmed by 7 bases and J by 11 bases, leaving 11 bases between them. CDR3 size: 10 residues. CDR3 residues: CASNGGWAFF. DNA for the CDR3: TGTGCCAGCAATGGGGGCTGGGCTTTCTTT.

This chain joins TRBV10-3 and TRBJ2-7; possibly TRBD2 for D (6 bases). The CDR3 covers 16 residues. Trimming cost V 5 bases and J 6 bases, with 23 bases left between them. CDR1 and CDR2 (germline): ENHRY, SYGVKD. For the CDR3, the DNA is TGTGCCATCAGTTCCCAGGACCTCTCTTTGGGGGGCGAGCAGTACTTC. This sequence encodes CAISSQDLSLGGEQYF.

Concerning this clone: A junction end diverges from the germline sequence, so it may reflect a read error. The chain employs TRBV7-9 and TRBJ2-5; 7 bases align to TRBD1. Germline lookup yields CDR1 SEHNR and CDR2 FQNEAQ (reference sequence). CDR3 size: 16 residues. CDR3 protein: CSSSPANRGSQETQYF. In DNA, the CDR3 is TGTTCCAGCAGCCCGGCGAACAGGGGCAGCCAAGAGACCCAGTACTTC.

The J gene is TRBJ1-5, the V gene TRBV6-1; possible D gene TRBD1, 6 bases. V lost 0 bases, J lost 1 base, and 13 bases lay in between. This CDR3 is built from 17 residues. Germline V lookup: CDR1 MNHNS, CDR2 SASEGT. CDR3 in DNA: TGTGCCAGCAGTGAAGCGAGGGCAGGGGTGAGCAATCAGCCCCAGCATTTT. It translates to CASSEARAGVSNQPQHF.

V is TRBV6-1 and J is TRBJ1-2; D perhaps matches TRBD1 (6 bases). CDR3 size: 16 residues. V was shortened by 0 bases and J by 4 bases, with 15 bases between the two germline ends. Germline V gene data show CDR1 as MNHNS and CDR2 as SASEGT. The CDR3 nucleotides read TGTGCCAGCAGTGAAGCCTCGACAGGCGCCGGCTATGGCTACACCTTC. This sequence encodes CASSEASTGAGYGYTF.

The chain combines TRBV27 with TRBJ2-7, with TRBD2 matching 7 bases. Germline V lookup: CDR1 MNHEY, CDR2 SMNVEV (reference sequence). The CDR3 totals 15 residues. Trimming removed 5 bases from V and 7 bases from J; junction bases left unmatched: 14. The CDR3 sequence: CASSPPWGGASEQYF. The CDR3 nucleotides read TGTGCCAGCAGTCCCCCCTGGGGAGGGGCTAGTGAGCAGTACTTC.

This chain links TRBV10-3 with TRBJ2-7; 11 nucleotides agree with TRBD1. The germline CDR1 and CDR2 sequences are ENHRY and SYGVKD. Trimming cost V 3 bases and J 7 bases; bases outside gene matches: 8. CDR3 length equals 15 residues. Written as DNA, the CDR3 is TGTGCCATCAGTGAAGAAGGACAGGGGGCCGGAGAGCAGTACTTC. Protein: CAISEEGQGAGEQYF.

The genes are TRBV10-3 and TRBJ2-3; D may be TRBD1 (6 bases). V gave up 0 bases and J gave up 11 bases, with 15 bases separating them. CDR3 size: 14 residues. Germline assignment: CDR1 ENHRY and CDR2 SYGVKD. The CDR3 loop reads CAISESGTLGEQYF. CDR3 in DNA: TGTGCCATCAGTGAGTCGGGGACATTGGGGGAGCAGTATTTT.

The J gene is TRBJ2-1, the V gene TRBV10-1, with 9 bases that match TRBD1. The V gene end was trimmed by 8 bases and the J gene end by 7 bases; junction bases not matched to a gene: 6. Germline V gene sequence: CDR1 WNHNN, CDR2 SYGVQD (reference sequence). The CDR3 is made up of 13 amino acids. The CDR3 DNA reads TGCGCCAGCGGCGGACAGGGGAGGAATGAGCAGTTCTTC. Translating gives CASGGQGRNEQFF.

The rearrangement joins TRBV9 to TRBJ2-5, with 12 nucleotides matching TRBD2. Germline V gene lookup returns CDR1 SGDLS and CDR2 YYNGEE. The ends lost 4 bases at V and 5 bases at J; junction bases unmatched: 15. The CDR3 is made up of 18 amino acids. CDR3 coding DNA: TGTGCCAGCAGCCCGAGCCTGTCTAGCGGGGGGGCTGGGGAGACCCAGTACTTC. Its translation is CASSPSLSSGGAGETQYF.

V is TRBV29-1 and J is TRBJ2-5, with 7 bases fitting TRBD2. The germline CDR1 and CDR2 sequences are SQVTM and ANQGSEA. The CDR3 runs to 14 residues. The trim removed 6 bases at V and 10 bases at J, leaving 17 bases unmatched. CDR3 protein: CSVEGGLRDVYQYF. CDR3 nucleotide sequence: TGCAGCGTCGAGGGAGGGCTGAGGGACGTGTACCAGTACTTC.

V is TRBV5-1 and J is TRBJ1-2; D gene unclear. The germline V and J ends were trimmed by 1 base and 2 bases, with 9 bases remaining between them. The CDR3 loop spans 14 amino acids. Per germline, CDR1 SGHRS and CDR2 YFSETQ. The CDR3 nucleotides read TGCGCCAGCAGCTTGCCCGGAGGGAACTATGGCTACACCTTC. Its protein is CASSLPGGNYGYTF.

This sequence joins TRBV25-1 and TRBJ1-5; 7 bases fit TRBD1. The germline CDR1 and CDR2 sequences are MGHDK and SYGVNS. The V and J ends lost 7 bases and 1 base, in that order; junction bases with no gene match: 4. The CDR3 totals 14 residues. The CDR3 region is CASNSDRSNQPQHF. As DNA, the CDR3 is TGTGCCAGCAACTCGGACAGGAGCAATCAGCCCCAGCATTTT.

The chain carries TRBV5-8 and TRBJ1-5; D call uncertain. The CDR3 consists of 14 residues. V gave up 0 bases and J gave up 6 bases, with 10 bases separating them. The germline V gene has CDR1 SGHTS and CDR2 YDEGEE. The CDR3 DNA sequence: TGTGCCAGCAGCTTGGTTTCTTCCGGTCAGCCCCAGCATTTT. This translates into CASSLVSSGQPQHF.

CDR3 amino acids: CASSQLDTQYF. For the CDR3, the DNA is TGTGCCAGCAGCCAGTTAGATACGCAGTATTTT. This chain links TRBV5-6 with TRBJ2-3; D gene unclear. This CDR3 comprises 11 residues. The V end was cut by 4 bases, the J end by 5 bases, with 5 bases between. CDR1 SGHDT and CDR2 YYEEEE come from the germline V gene. The full variable domain, in which reference TRBV5-6 and TRBJ2-3 provide the parts outside the CDR3, is DAGVTQSPTHLIKTRGQQVTLRCSPKSGHDTVSWYQQALGQGPQFIFQYYEEEERQRGNFPDRFSGHQFPNYSSELNVNALLLGDSALYLCASSQLDTQYFGPGTRLTVL.